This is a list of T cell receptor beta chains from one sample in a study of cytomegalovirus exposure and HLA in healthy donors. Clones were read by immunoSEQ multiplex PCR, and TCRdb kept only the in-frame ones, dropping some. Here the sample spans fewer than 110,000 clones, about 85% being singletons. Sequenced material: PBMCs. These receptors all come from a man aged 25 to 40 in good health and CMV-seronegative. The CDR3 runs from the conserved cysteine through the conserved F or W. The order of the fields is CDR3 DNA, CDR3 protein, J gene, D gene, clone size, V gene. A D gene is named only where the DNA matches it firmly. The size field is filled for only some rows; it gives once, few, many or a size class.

cdr3_nt: TGTGCCAGCAGCGTAGGACCCGGGACAGGGGGCTCCTACGAGCAGTACTTC
cdr3_aa: CASSVGPGTGGSYEQYF
j_call: TRBJ2-7
d_call: TRBD1
clone_size: NA
v_call: TRBV9

cdr3_nt: TGTGCCAGCAGCCAAGATTATTGGGGTAAGCGGGACCACAATGAGCAGTTCTTC
cdr3_aa: CASSQDYWGKRDHNEQFF
j_call: TRBJ2-1
d_call: TRBD2
clone_size: NA
v_call: TRBV14

cdr3_nt: TGTGCCAGCAGTGAAAGGACAGGGGGAGATACGCAGTATTTT
cdr3_aa: CASSERTGGDTQYF
j_call: TRBJ2-3
d_call: TRBD1
clone_size: NA
v_call: TRBV2

cdr3_nt: TGTGCCAGCAGCCAATATGGCAACTCCTACGAGCAGTACTTC
cdr3_aa: CASSQYGNSYEQYF
j_call: TRBJ2-7
d_call: NA
clone_size: NA
v_call: TRBV16

cdr3_nt: TGTGCCAGCAGCTTAGATCCGCCGGCAGGGGGTGGCTACACCTTC
cdr3_aa: CASSLDPPAGGGYTF
j_call: TRBJ1-2
d_call: TRBD1
clone_size: NA
v_call: TRBV7-2

cdr3_nt: TGTGCCAGCAGACCGGGACAGGTCGTCTACGAGCAGTACTTC
cdr3_aa: CASRPGQVVYEQYF
j_call: TRBJ2-7
d_call: TRBD1
clone_size: once
v_call: TRBV6-5

cdr3_nt: TGTGCCAGTAGTATAACCGGGTCCAACTATGGCTACACCTTC
cdr3_aa: CASSITGSNYGYTF
j_call: TRBJ1-2
d_call: NA
clone_size: NA
v_call: TRBV19

cdr3_nt: TGTGCCAGCAGTTTACCCTCCCCTGAGCAGCCCCAGCATTTT
cdr3_aa: CASSLPSPEQPQHF
j_call: TRBJ1-5
d_call: NA
clone_size: NA
v_call: TRBV28

cdr3_nt: TGTGCCAGCAGCCCGGGACAGAGCAATGAAAAACTGTTTTTT
cdr3_aa: CASSPGQSNEKLFF
j_call: TRBJ1-4
d_call: TRBD1
clone_size: NA
v_call: TRBV7-9

cdr3_nt: TGTGCCAGCAGCTCGGACAGATATGGCTACACCTTC
cdr3_aa: CASSSDRYGYTF
j_call: TRBJ1-2
d_call: NA
clone_size: NA
v_call: TRBV5-4

cdr3_nt: TGTGCCAGCAGTCTCACGGGAGTTTTCTACGAGCAGTACTTC
cdr3_aa: CASSLTGVFYEQYF
j_call: TRBJ2-7
d_call: NA
clone_size: NA
v_call: TRBV6-5